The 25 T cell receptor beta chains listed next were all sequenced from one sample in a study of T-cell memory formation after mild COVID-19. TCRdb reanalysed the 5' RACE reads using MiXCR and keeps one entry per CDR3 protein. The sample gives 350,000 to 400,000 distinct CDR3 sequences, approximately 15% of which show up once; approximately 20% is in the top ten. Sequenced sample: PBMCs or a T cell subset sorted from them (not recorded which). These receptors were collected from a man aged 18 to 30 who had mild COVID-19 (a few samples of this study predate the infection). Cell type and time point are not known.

In DNA form, the CDR3 reads TGTGCCAGCAGCTTAGTCCCTCCTAGCGGGGGGGTCTCAAATACGCAGTATTTT. This codes for CASSLVPPSGGVSNTQYF. This chain links TRBV11-2 with TRBJ2-3, with TRBD2 matching 12 bases. Germline V lookup: CDR1 SGHAT, CDR2 FQNNGV. The V gene end was trimmed by 1 base and the J gene end by 7 bases; junction bases not matched to a gene: 12. The length of the CDR3 is 18 residues.

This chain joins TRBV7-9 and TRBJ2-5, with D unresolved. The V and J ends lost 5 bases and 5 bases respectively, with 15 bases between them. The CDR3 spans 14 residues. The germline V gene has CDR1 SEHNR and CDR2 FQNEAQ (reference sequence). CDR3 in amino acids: CASSMTLMRETQYF. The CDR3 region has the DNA TGTGCCAGCAGCATGACCCTGATGAGGGAGACCCAGTACTTC.

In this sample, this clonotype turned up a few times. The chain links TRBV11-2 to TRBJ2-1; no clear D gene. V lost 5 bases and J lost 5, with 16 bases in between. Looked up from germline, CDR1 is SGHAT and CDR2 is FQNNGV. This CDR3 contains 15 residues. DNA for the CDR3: TGTGCCAGCAGCCAACTGCCCCGGGCCGACAATGAGCAGTTCTTC. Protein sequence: CASSQLPRADNEQFF.

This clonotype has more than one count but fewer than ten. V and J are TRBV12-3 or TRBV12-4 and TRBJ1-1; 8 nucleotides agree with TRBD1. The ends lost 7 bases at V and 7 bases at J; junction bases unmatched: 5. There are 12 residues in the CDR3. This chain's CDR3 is CASTLTGVEAFF. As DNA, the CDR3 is TGTGCCAGCACCCTGACAGGGGTTGAAGCTTTCTTT.

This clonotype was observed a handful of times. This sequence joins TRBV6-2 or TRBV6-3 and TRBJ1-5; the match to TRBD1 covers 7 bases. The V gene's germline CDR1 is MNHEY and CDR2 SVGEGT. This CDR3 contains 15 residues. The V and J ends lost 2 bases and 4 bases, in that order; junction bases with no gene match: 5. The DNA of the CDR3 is TGTGCCAGCAGTTACCCACTACAGGGGAATCAGCCCCAGCATTTT. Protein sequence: CASSYPLQGNQPQHF.

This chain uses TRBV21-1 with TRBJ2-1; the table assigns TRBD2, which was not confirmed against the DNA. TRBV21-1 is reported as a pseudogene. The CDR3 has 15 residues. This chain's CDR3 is CASNRGTSGLGEQFF. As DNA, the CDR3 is TGTGCCAGCAACCGGGGGACTAGCGGACTTGGGGAGCAGTTCTTC.

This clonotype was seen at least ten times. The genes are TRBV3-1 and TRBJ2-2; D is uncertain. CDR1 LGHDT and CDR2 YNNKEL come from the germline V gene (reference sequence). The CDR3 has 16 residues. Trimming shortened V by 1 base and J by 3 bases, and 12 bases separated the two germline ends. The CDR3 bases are TGTGCCAGCAGCCAAGTTATCAAGAGGTACACCGGGGAGCTGTTTTTT. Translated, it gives CASSQVIKRYTGELFF.

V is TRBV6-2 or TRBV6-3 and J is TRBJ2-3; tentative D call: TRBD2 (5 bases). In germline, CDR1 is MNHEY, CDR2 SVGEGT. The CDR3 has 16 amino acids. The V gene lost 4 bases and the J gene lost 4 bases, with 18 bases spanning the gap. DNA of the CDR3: TGTGCCAGCAGTTCCCTGCGGGTAGCTGAGGCAGATACGCAGTATTTT. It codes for CASSSLRVAEADTQYF.

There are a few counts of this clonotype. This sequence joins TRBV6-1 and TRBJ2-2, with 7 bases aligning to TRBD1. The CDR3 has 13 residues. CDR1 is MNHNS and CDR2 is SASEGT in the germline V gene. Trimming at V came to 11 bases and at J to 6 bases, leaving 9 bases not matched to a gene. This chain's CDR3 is CAAPGQSAGELFF. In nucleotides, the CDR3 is TGTGCCGCACCGGGACAGTCGGCCGGGGAGCTGTTTTTT.

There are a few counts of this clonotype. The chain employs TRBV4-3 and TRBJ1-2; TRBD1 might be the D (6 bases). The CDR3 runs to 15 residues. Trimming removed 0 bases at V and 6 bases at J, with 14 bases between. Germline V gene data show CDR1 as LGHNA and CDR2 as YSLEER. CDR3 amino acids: CASSQDRGAGNGYTF. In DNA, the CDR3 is TGCGCCAGCAGCCAAGACCGGGGGGCAGGGAATGGCTACACCTTC.

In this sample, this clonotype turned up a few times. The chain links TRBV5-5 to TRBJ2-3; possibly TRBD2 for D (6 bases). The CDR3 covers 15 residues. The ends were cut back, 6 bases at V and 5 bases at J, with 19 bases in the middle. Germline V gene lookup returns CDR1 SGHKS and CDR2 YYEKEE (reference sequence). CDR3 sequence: CASTTWGRIEDTQYF. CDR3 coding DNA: TGTGCCAGCACCACCTGGGGGAGGATCGAAGATACGCAGTATTTT.

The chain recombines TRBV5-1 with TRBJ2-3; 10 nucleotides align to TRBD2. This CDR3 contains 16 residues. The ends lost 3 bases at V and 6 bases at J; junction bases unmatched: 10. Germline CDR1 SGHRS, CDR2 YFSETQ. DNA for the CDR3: TGCGCCAGCAGCTCTACAGGGACTAGCGTTTGGGATACGCAGTATTTT. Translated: CASSSTGTSVWDTQYF.

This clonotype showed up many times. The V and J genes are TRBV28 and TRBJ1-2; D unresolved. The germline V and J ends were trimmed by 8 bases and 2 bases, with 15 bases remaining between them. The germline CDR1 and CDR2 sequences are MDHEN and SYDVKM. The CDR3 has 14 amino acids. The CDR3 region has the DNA TGTGCCAGCTCAGGACCAGTCTCAAACTATGGCTACACCTTC. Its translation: CASSGPVSNYGYTF.

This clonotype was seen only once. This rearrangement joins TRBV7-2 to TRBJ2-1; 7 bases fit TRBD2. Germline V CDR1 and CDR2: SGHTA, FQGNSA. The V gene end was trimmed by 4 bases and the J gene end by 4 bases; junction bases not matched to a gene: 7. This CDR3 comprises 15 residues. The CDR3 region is CASSYLGGEYNEQFF. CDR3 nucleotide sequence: TGTGCCAGCAGCTACCTGGGGGGGGAGTACAATGAGCAGTTCTTC.

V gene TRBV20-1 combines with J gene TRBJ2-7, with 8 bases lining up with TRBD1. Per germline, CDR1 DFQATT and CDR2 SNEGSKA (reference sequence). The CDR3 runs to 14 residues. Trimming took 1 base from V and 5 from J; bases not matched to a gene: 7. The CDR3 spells CSARGRQGFNEQYV. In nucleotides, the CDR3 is TGCAGTGCTAGAGGCCGACAGGGGTTCAACGAGCAGTACGTC.

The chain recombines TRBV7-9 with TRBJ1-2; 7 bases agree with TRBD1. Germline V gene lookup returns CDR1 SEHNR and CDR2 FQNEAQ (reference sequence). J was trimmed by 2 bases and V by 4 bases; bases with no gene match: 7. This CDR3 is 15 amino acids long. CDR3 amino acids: CASSSTGPSNYGYTF. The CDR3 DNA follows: TGTGCCAGCAGCTCGACAGGGCCGTCGAACTATGGCTACACCTTC.

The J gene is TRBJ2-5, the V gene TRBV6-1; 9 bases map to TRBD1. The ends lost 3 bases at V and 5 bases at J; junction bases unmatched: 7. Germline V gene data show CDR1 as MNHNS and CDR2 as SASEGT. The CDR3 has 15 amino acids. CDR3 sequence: CASSDLDRGDETQYF. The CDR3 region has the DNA TGTGCCAGCAGTGACCTTGACAGGGGGGACGAGACCCAGTACTTC.

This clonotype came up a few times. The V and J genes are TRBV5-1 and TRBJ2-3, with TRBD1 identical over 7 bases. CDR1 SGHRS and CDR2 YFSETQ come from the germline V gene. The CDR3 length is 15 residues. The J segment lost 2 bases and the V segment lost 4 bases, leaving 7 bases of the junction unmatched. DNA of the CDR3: TGCGCCAGCAGCCCACTGGGACAGATCACAGATACGCAGTATTTT. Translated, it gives CASSPLGQITDTQYF.

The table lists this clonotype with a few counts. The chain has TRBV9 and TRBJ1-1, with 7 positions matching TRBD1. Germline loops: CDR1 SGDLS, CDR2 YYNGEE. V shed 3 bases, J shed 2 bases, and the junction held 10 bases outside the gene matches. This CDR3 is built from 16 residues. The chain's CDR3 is CASSGGPGQANTEAFF. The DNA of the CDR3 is TGTGCCAGCAGCGGAGGGCCAGGACAGGCAAACACTGAAGCTTTCTTT.

CDR3 residues: CASSESLAGDHNEQFF. In nucleotides, the CDR3 is TGCGCCAGCAGTGAGTCACTAGCGGGGGACCACAATGAGCAGTTCTTC. The chain carries TRBV10-1 and TRBJ2-1, with 11 bases lining up with TRBD2. Unmatched junction bases numbered 3, after V lost 0 bases and J lost 5 bases. The CDR3 sequence is 16 residues long. Germline V gives CDR1 WNHNN, CDR2 SYGVQD (reference sequence).

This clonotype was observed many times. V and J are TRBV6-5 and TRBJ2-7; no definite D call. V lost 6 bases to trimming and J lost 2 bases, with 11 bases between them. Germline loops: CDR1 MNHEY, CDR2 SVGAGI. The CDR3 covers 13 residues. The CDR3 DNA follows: TGTGCCAGCAGCAAATCGGGTGCCTACGAGCAGTACGTC. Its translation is CASSKSGAYEQYV.

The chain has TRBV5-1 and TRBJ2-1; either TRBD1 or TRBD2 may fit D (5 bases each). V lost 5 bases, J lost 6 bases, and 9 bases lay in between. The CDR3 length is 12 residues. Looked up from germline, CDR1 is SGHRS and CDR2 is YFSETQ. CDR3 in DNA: TGCGCCAGCAGGTACGGGGCCAATGAGCAGTTCTTC. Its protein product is CASRYGANEQFF.

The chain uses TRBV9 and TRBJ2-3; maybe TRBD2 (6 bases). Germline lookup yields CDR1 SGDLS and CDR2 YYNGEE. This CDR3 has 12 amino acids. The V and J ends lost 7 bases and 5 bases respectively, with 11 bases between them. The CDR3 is CASGGLGDTQYF. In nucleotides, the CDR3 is TGTGCCAGCGGAGGGTTGGGAGATACGCAGTATTTT. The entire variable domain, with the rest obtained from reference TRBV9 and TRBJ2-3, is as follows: DSGVTQTPKHLITATGQRVTLRCSPRSGDLSVYWYQQSLDQGLQFLIQYYNGEERAKGNILERFSAQQFPDLHSELNLSSLELGDSALYFCASGGLGDTQYFGPGTRLTVL.

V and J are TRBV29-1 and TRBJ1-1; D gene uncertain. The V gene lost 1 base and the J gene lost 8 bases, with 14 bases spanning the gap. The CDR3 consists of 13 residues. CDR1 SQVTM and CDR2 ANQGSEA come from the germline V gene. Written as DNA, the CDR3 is TGCAGCGTTGAAGGACAAGCTCCACGCGAAGCTTTCTTT. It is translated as CSVEGQAPREAFF.

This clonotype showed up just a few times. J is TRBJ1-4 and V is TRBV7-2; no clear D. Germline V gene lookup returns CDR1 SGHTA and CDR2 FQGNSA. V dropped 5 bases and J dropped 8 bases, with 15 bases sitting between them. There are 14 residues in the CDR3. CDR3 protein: CASSPGVFGEKLFF. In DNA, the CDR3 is TGTGCCAGCAGCCCCGGGGTTTTCGGCGAAAAACTGTTTTTT.